This TCR beta chain comes out of a study of cytomegalovirus exposure and HLA in healthy donors. Broader study findings: A later analysis reportedly found fewer N-insertions in an Asian-associated ancestry cluster than the approximately 670-donor mean.

This clone turned up a few times. Its antigen remains unidentified. There are 15 residues in the CDR3. The ends were cut back, 6 bases at V and 5 bases at J, with 16 bases in the middle. The germline CDR1 and CDR2 sequences are LNHDA and SQIVND (reference sequence). PCR was performed using 60 Vbeta and 13 Jbeta primers. Repertoires were generated with immunoSEQ multiplex PCR, while TCRdb's copy carries only in-frame clones and drops some. The sample consists of roughly 110,000 clones, about 80% of them appearing once. The donors (healthy individuals) were bone marrow donors. This chain connects TRBV19 to TRBJ2-2, with D possibly TRBD1 on 6 matching bases. Input material: PBMCs. This sequence originates from a man aged 25 to 45 in good health and CMV-seronegative. CDR3 DNA: TGTGCCAGTAGCCTGGCCCTAGGACAGACCGGGGAGCTGTTTTTT. Encoded protein: CASSLALGQTGELFF.